Listed here are 32 T cell receptor beta chains from one sample, sequenced in a study of blood T cell repertoires in COVID-19 (TCRdb year 2020). The library came from the immunoSEQ multiplex PCR assay. The table comes from immuneACCESS by way of TCRdb, which keeps in-frame sequences with V and J called. Part of the clones is missing from these tables; in studies checked, under half for an unresolved V gene and the rest for unknown reasons. In this sample the table shows some 150,000 clones, about four fifths of which occur a single time. 1.5% to 2% of the sample is in the top ten clones. Sequenced input: PBMCs or T cells enriched from blood (not recorded which). The receptors originated from a woman between 18 and 29 years old who had been exposed to COVID-19.

The chain is built from TRBV11-2 and TRBJ2-5; TRBD1 matches at 7 bases. Looked up from germline, CDR1 is SGHAT and CDR2 is FQNNGV. The CDR3 extends over 17 amino acids. V was pared by 0 bases and J by 4 bases, with 11 bases of the junction left unmatched. CDR3 sequence reads: CASSLDGQAYIGETQYF. The CDR3 DNA sequence: TGTGCCAGCAGCTTAGACGGACAGGCTTACATCGGAGAGACCCAGTACTTC.

The rearrangement links TRBV19 to TRBJ1-4; possibly TRBD1 for D (6 bases). V was pared by 3 bases and J by 4 bases, with 12 bases between. The CDR3 is 15 amino acids. In germline, CDR1 is LNHDA, CDR2 SQIVND (reference sequence). DNA of the CDR3: TGTGCCAGTAGTATCATGGGGGCTTATAATGAAAAACTGTTTTTT. Encoded protein: CASSIMGAYNEKLFF.

This chain uses TRBV9 with TRBJ1-4, with TRBD1 matching 7 bases. The CDR3 totals 15 residues. CDR1 is SGDLS, CDR2 YYNGEE, per germline. V lost 0 bases to trimming and J lost 5 bases; unmatched junction nucleotides: 4. DNA of the CDR3: TGTGCCAGCAGCGTAGCTGGGACAGAGAATGAAAAACTGTTTTTT. As protein: CASSVAGTENEKLFF.

The CDR3, as DNA: TGTGCCAGCAGCGCTAAGCGGGAGTGGTCCCACAATGAGCAGTTCTTC. Encoded protein: CASSAKREWSHNEQFF. This sequence joins TRBV9 and TRBJ2-1, with 8 bases identical to TRBD2. CDR3 length: 16 residues. The germline V gene encodes CDR1 SGDLS and CDR2 YYNGEE. The junction had 10 bases not matched to a gene; V was cut back by 3 bases and J by 5 bases.

The chain is built from TRBV28 and TRBJ2-1; TRBD1 aligns across 7 bases. The CDR3 has 14 residues. Germline CDR1 reads MDHEN; CDR2 reads SYDVKM. Losses at the gene ends were 6 bases for V and 0 bases for J; bases not matched to a gene: 2. CDR3 coding DNA: TGTGCCAGCAGAGGACAGGACTCCTACAATGAGCAGTTCTTC. Protein product: CASRGQDSYNEQFF.

V usage is TRBV6-4 and J usage is TRBJ2-3; D ambiguous. The CDR3 runs 13 residues. Germline V lookup: CDR1 MRHNA, CDR2 SNTAGT. Trimming shortened V by 2 bases and J by 0 bases, and 3 bases separated the two germline ends. CDR3 loop: CASSDESTDTQYF. CDR3 DNA: TGTGCCAGCAGTGACGAGAGCACAGATACGCAGTATTTT.

V gene TRBV6-2 or TRBV6-3 combines with J gene TRBJ2-3; possibly TRBD1 for D (5 bases). The CDR3 length is 15 residues. Trimming left V 4 bases short and J 3 bases short, with 14 bases between. CDR1 and CDR2 from the germline V gene are MNHEY and SVGEGT. CDR3 nucleotide sequence: TGTGCCAGCAGTTCCCCAGGGATAGGGACAGATACGCAGTATTTT. Protein sequence: CASSSPGIGTDTQYF.

This clone was detected only a few times. The gene calls are TRBV19 and TRBJ2-7; no firm D call. Trimming left V 3 bases short and J 2 bases short, with 8 bases between. CDR3 length: 13 residues. Germline V CDR1 and CDR2: LNHDA, SQIVND (reference sequence). The CDR3 DNA is TGTGCCAGTAGTATCGCCTCGGCCTACGAGCAGTACTTC. It encodes CASSIASAYEQYF.

The chain is built from TRBV18 and TRBJ1-1; unclear D gene. The CDR3 has 12 amino acids. CDR1 KGHSH and CDR2 LQKENI come from the germline V gene. V lost 5 bases and J lost 6, with 10 bases in between. CDR3 sequence reads: CASSGRKAEAFF. CDR3 sequence (DNA): TGTGCCAGCTCAGGGAGGAAAGCTGAAGCTTTCTTT.

The V gene is TRBV29-1, the J gene TRBJ2-3; the D is unclear. Trimming shortened V by 2 bases and J by 7 bases, and 13 bases separated the two germline ends. The CDR3 is 13 residues long. Germline CDR1 reads SQVTM; CDR2 reads ANQGSEA. CDR3 residues: CSVEIKAPYTQYF. In nucleotides, the CDR3 is TGCAGCGTTGAAATTAAAGCACCATATACGCAGTATTTT.

The J gene is TRBJ1-1, the V gene TRBV11-3; TRBD1 is a possible D gene (5 bases). Germline V gives CDR1 SGHNT, CDR2 YENEEA. The V gene lost 1 base and the J gene lost 0 bases, with 9 bases spanning the gap. The CDR3 consists of 15 residues. CDR3 bases: TGTGCCAGCAGCTTAGGGGGGGGAATGAACACTGAAGCTTTCTTT. The encoded protein is CASSLGGGMNTEAFF.

The V gene is TRBV7-9, the J gene TRBJ1-2; D perhaps matches TRBD1 (5 bases). From germline, CDR1 is SEHNR and CDR2 FQNEAQ (reference sequence). Trimming shortened V by 0 bases and J by 7 bases, and 18 bases separated the two germline ends. The CDR3 length is 16 residues. This CDR3 reads CASSLAPARTYRGYTF. The CDR3 DNA is TGTGCCAGCAGCTTAGCGCCTGCAAGGACATATCGTGGCTACACCTTC.

This chain links TRBV11-2 with TRBJ1-1, with a weak D call TRBD1 (6 bases). The CDR3 covers 17 residues. Per germline, CDR1 SGHAT and CDR2 FQNNGV. The ends were cut back, 1 base at V and 0 bases at J, with 15 bases in the middle. This chain's CDR3 is CASSLASFRGMNTEAFF. CDR3 bases: TGTGCCAGCAGCTTAGCTTCTTTCAGGGGTATGAACACTGAAGCTTTCTTT.

This chain links TRBV19 with TRBJ2-1; 14 bases line up with TRBD2. J lost 1 base, V lost 5 bases, and 7 bases had no gene match. Germline V gene sequence: CDR1 LNHDA, CDR2 SQIVND (reference sequence). CDR3 length: 18 residues. The CDR3 region is CASSAGTSGSASYNEQFF. The CDR3 DNA is TGTGCCAGTAGTGCCGGGACTAGCGGGAGTGCTTCCTACAATGAGCAGTTCTTC.

This chain uses TRBV5-6 with TRBJ2-3; TRBD2 aligns across 13 bases. The junction had 8 bases not matched to a gene; V was cut back by 4 bases and J by 0 bases. The germline V gene encodes CDR1 SGHDT and CDR2 YYEEEE. This CDR3 is built from 18 residues. Here the CDR3 reads CASSLRTSGSVSTDTQYF. The CDR3 coding sequence is TGTGCCAGCAGCCTAAGGACTAGCGGGAGTGTGAGCACAGATACGCAGTATTTT.

The V and J genes are TRBV6-5 and TRBJ1-2; TRBD1 aligns across 7 bases. The CDR3 loop spans 15 amino acids. Unmatched junction bases numbered 10, after V lost 2 bases and J lost 7 bases. Germline V gives CDR1 MNHEY, CDR2 SVGAGI. This CDR3 is CASSYRDSGFFGYTF. DNA of the CDR3: TGTGCCAGCAGTTACAGGGACAGCGGATTCTTTGGCTACACCTTC.

The genes are TRBV19 and TRBJ1-1, with TRBD1 as a possible D gene (6 bases). CDR3 size: 13 residues. V was cut by 5 bases and J by 8 bases, with 15 bases left in between. Germline CDR1 and CDR2: LNHDA and SQIVND (reference sequence). In DNA form, the CDR3 reads TGTGCCAGTAGTCCGCACTTAACAGGGGAAGCTTTCTTT. Translated, it gives CASSPHLTGEAFF.

This chain uses TRBV18 with TRBJ1-2, with 10 nucleotides matching TRBD1. The V segment lost 3 bases and the J segment 2 bases; nucleotides outside the gene matches: 9. Germline V gene lookup returns CDR1 KGHSH and CDR2 LQKENI. This CDR3 spans 17 amino acids. This CDR3 is CASSPQRDRGSNYGYTF. CDR3 bases: TGTGCCAGCTCACCTCAAAGGGACAGGGGCTCCAACTATGGCTACACCTTC.

This chain links TRBV9 with TRBJ2-2, with 8 bases fitting TRBD1. Germline V CDR1 and CDR2: SGDLS, YYNGEE. The CDR3 has 16 residues. Trimming removed 2 bases from V and 9 bases from J; junction bases left unmatched: 12. Here the CDR3 reads CASSVRLDRAVRELFF. The CDR3 DNA reads TGTGCCAGCAGCGTCCGATTGGACAGGGCTGTCCGGGAGCTGTTTTTT.

The chain is built from TRBV28 and TRBJ1-1; 12 nucleotides align to TRBD1. The ends lost 5 bases at V and 5 bases at J; junction bases unmatched: 3. Germline V gene sequence: CDR1 MDHEN, CDR2 SYDVKM. This CDR3 is 14 amino acids long. Here the CDR3 DNA reads TGTGCCAGCAGTGTGGGACAGGGGGCTACTGAAGCTTTCTTT. It translates to CASSVGQGATEAFF.

The V gene is TRBV27, the J gene TRBJ1-2; D is perhaps TRBD1 (6 bases). V shed 5 bases and J shed 3 bases, with 28 bases lying between them. The CDR3 covers 19 residues. CDR1 and CDR2 (germline): MNHEY, SMNVEV (reference sequence). CDR3 protein: CASSRLDNRVLHWDYGYTF. In nucleotides, the CDR3 is TGTGCCAGCAGTCGTCTCGACAACAGGGTTTTACACTGGGACTATGGCTACACCTTC.

The CDR3 is CASSYGAGYGYTF. In nucleotides, the CDR3 is TGTGCCAGCAGTTACGGTGCAGGCTATGGCTACACCTTC. The chain carries TRBV6-2 or TRBV6-3 and TRBJ1-2; D unclear. The germline V gene has CDR1 MNHEY and CDR2 SVGEGT. V dropped 2 bases and J dropped 4 bases, with 8 bases sitting between them. The CDR3 loop spans 13 amino acids.

The V and J genes are TRBV18 and TRBJ1-4, with D possibly being TRBD1 (5 bases). CDR1 and CDR2 from the germline V gene are KGHSH and LQKENI. The CDR3 totals 13 residues. Trimming removed 6 bases from V and 8 bases from J, with 13 bases in between. CDR3: CASSLQGREKLFF. DNA for the CDR3: TGTGCCAGCTCCCTGCAGGGCCGGGAAAAACTGTTTTTT.

This clone was seen many times. The V gene is TRBV6-5, the J gene TRBJ1-2; a possible D gene is TRBD1 (6 bases). Germline V gene lookup returns CDR1 MNHEY and CDR2 SVGAGI. The V gene lost 6 bases and the J gene lost 2 bases, with 10 bases spanning the gap. The CDR3 is 13 amino acids. CDR3 nucleotides: TGTGCCAGCAGAACCGACAGGAACTATGGCTACACCTTC. Translation: CASRTDRNYGYTF.

CDR3 protein: CASSQYITDTQYF. In nucleotides, the CDR3 is TGTGCCAGCAGCCAGTACATCACAGATACGCAGTATTTT. The chain has TRBV7-2 and TRBJ2-3; D not certain. The germline CDR1 and CDR2 sequences are SGHTA and FQGNSA. CDR3 length: 13 residues. Trimming removed 5 bases from V and 2 bases from J, with 8 bases in between. The variable domain in full, completed from reference TRBV7-2 and TRBJ2-3, reads GAGVSQSPSNKVTEKGKDVELRCDPISGHTALYWYRQSLGQGLEFLIYFQGNSAPDKSGLPSDRFSAERTGGSVSTLTIQRTQQEDSAVYLCASSQYITDTQYFGPGTRLTVL.

This clone was recorded a few times. This chain joins TRBV19 and TRBJ2-1, with 7 bases lining up with TRBD1. The CDR3 is 14 amino acids. Germline lookup yields CDR1 LNHDA and CDR2 SQIVND (reference sequence). Trimming removed 3 bases from V and 7 bases from J; junction bases left unmatched: 6. The CDR3 sequence: CASSMGDSRNEQFF. The CDR3 DNA follows: TGTGCCAGTAGTATGGGGGACAGCAGGAATGAGCAGTTCTTC.

CDR3 amino acids: CASRDRRSGFSETQYF. CDR3 nucleotides: TGCGCCAGCAGGGACAGAAGGTCTGGGTTCTCGGAGACCCAGTACTTC. The gene calls are TRBV10-1 and TRBJ2-5, with D possibly being TRBD1 (6 bases). The CDR3 is 16 amino acids. Germline lookup yields CDR1 WNHNN and CDR2 SYGVQD (reference sequence). V was cut by 6 bases and J by 5 bases, with 22 bases left in between.

This chain connects TRBV10-3 to TRBJ1-4; no definite D call. The germline gives CDR1 ENHRY, CDR2 SYGVKD. V was pared by 10 bases and J by 4 bases, with 13 bases between. CDR3 length equals 13 residues. The CDR3 DNA reads as TGTGCCACCGCCGGAGGATTTAATGAAAAACTGTTTTTT. This translates into CATAGGFNEKLFF.

The gene calls are TRBV24-1 and TRBJ2-5; maybe TRBD2 (6 bases). Trimming left V 6 bases short and J 4 bases short, with 20 bases between. The CDR3 has 16 amino acids. CDR1 and CDR2 from the germline V gene are KGHDR and SFDVKD. As DNA, the CDR3 is TGTGCCACCAGTTCACGGGACTCAAGGCATCCAGAGACCCAGTACTTC. Residues: CATSSRDSRHPETQYF.

In DNA form, the CDR3 reads TGTGCCAGCACCAAGGGACTAGACTACAATGAGCAGTTCTTC. This gives the protein CASTKGLDYNEQFF. The chain uses TRBV6-6 and TRBJ2-1; 8 positions match TRBD2. After removal of 7 bases from V and 3 bases from J, the junction contained 5 bases not matched to a gene. The CDR3 length is 14 residues. The germline V gene has CDR1 MNHNY and CDR2 SVGAGI (reference sequence).

The chain links TRBV6-6 to TRBJ1-6; D is uncertain. CDR3 size: 15 residues. Trimming shortened V by 6 bases and J by 4 bases, and 13 bases separated the two germline ends. From germline, CDR1 is MNHNY and CDR2 SVGAGI (reference sequence). DNA of the CDR3: TGTGCCAGCAGAACTCACACAGTTTATAATTCACCCCTCCACTTT. It translates to CASRTHTVYNSPLHF.

The chain uses TRBV29-1 and TRBJ2-7, with unresolved D. Trimming removed 2 bases from V and 9 bases from J, with 17 bases in between. The CDR3 length is 13 residues. In germline, CDR1 is SQVTM, CDR2 ANQGSEA. CDR3 loop: CSVEMRFLRGQYF. DNA for the CDR3: TGCAGCGTTGAAATGCGCTTCCTACGCGGGCAGTACTTC.